This entry concerns a single T cell receptor beta chain. This receptor's antigen is unknown. Base qualities were left out, and no much larger clone turns up one base away. Deletion took 4 bases off V and 7 bases off J, with a span of 13 bases between the germline ends. The CDR3 runs 13 amino acids, cysteine and phenylalanine included. Only the CDR3 DNA is retained, 39 bases long and in frame from the first base. The germline V gene sets CDR1 to SGHTA and CDR2 to FQGNSA. The record originates from a study of blood T cell repertoires in COVID-19 (dated by TCRdb to 2018 to 2020). About the study as a whole: The collaborator samples originated in the United States, Italy and Spain and spanned the acute and convalescent phases of COVID-19. Samples came from the ongoing ImmuneRACE study (first 160 participants) plus 1,254 subjects from 6 global collaborators. The material from the prospective study consisted of cDNA or gDNA derived from T cells, B-cell-depleted T cells, or PBMCs. The repertoires were released in a freely available public database intended as a resource for research on the immune response to SARS-CoV-2. The sample metadata nearly always contained a de-identified subject ID, COVID-19 status, age in years and sex. HLA class I and class II types, where available, came from metadata supplied by the sample provider rather than from assay-based typing. Subjects who had been exposed to COVID-19, were actively infected with it, or had recovered from it provided the deeply sampled blood TCRbeta repertoires that made up the dataset.

The immunoSEQ Assay, a bias-controlled multiplex PCR, was used to amplify TCRbeta CDR3 regions from genomic DNA. In the paper's pipeline: Within the assay, amplification of reference gene primers was used to estimate how many nucleated cells each sample contained. To quantify the absolute abundance of each unique TCRbeta CDR3 rearrangement, sequence reads were collapsed and filtered. For each sample, productive Simpson clonality was calculated as the square root of Simpson's diversity index over productive rearrangements. Imported from immuneACCESS, the table was reduced by TCRdb to in-frame sequences with V and J called. These copies leave out some clones; in studies compared against another copy, an unresolved V gene accounts for under half, and the cause of the remainder is not known. D and trimming come from the DNA, and the V and J calls and clone size come from that table. Recorded for this sample are 150,000 to 200,000 clones; 65% to 90% of them occurred a single time. The ten largest clones add up to nearly 15% of the sample.

The study at large found these results: How much clinical and demographic metadata was included differed by source and by participant, and the metadata was provided uncurated.

In the prospective study, participants were roughly 18 to 95 years old, resided in 25 or so geographic areas of the United States, and were enrolled through a virtual design. In the prospective study, participants were assigned to cohorts based on the clinical history participants reported in a screening survey and a study questionnaire. For ImmuneRACE Cohort 3, a participant was defined as recovered based on two consecutive negative NP/OP PCR tests, clearance by a healthcare professional, or resolution of symptoms. Each participant in the prospective study had whole blood, serum and a nasopharyngeal or oropharyngeal swab collected by mobile phlebotomists. Participants in the prospective study had the option to provide additional blood draws and questionnaires over a 2-month period. Prospective study blood samples were shipped either frozen or at room temperature before DNA extraction.

This TCR was sampled from a man aged 50-59 years who had recovered from COVID-19. The chain is assembled from TRBV7-2 and TRBJ1-1, with no D gene named confidently. Input material: PBMCs or T cells enriched from blood (not recorded which). Here the CDR3 is given as CASSWTVGGEAFF. Here is the DNA: TGTGCCAGCAGCTGGACCGTCGGAGGTGAAGCTTTCTTT.